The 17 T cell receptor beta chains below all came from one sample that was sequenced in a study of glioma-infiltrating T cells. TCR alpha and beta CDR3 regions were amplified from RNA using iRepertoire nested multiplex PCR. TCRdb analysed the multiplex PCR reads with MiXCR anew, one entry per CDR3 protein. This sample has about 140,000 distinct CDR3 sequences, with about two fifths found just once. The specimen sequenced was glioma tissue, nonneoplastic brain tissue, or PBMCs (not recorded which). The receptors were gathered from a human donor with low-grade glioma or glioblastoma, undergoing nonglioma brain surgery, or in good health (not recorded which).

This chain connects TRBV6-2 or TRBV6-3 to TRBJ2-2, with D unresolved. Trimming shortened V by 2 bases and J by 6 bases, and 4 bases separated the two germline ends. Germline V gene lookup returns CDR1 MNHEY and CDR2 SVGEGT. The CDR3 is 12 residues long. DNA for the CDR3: TGTGCCAGCAGTTACGGCGCCGGGGAGCTGTTTTTT. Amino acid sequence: CASSYGAGELFF.

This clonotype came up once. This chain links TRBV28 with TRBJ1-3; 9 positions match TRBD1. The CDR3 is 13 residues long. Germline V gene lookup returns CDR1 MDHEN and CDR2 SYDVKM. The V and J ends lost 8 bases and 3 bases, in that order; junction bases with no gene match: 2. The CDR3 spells CASGTGRGNTIYF. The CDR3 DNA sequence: TGTGCCAGCGGGACAGGGCGTGGAAACACCATATATTTT. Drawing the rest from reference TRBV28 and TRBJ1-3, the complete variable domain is DVKVTQSSRYLVKRTGEKVFLECVQDMDHENMFWYRQDPGLGLRLIYFSYDVKMKEKGDIPEGYSVSREKKERFSLILESASTNQTSMYLCASGTGRGNTIYFGEGSWLTVV.

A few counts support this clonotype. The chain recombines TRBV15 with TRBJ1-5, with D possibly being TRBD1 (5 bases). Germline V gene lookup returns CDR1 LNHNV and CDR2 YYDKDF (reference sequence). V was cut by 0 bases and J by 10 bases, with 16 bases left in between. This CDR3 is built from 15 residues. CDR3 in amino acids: CATSRDGGGDVPQHF. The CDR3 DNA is TGTGCCACCAGCAGAGATGGTGGAGGGGACGTTCCCCAGCATTTT.

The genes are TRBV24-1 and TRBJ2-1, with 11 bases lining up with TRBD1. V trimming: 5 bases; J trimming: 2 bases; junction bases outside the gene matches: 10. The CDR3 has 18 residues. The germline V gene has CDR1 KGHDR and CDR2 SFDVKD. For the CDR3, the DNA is TGTGCCACCAGTGGACATATTCCGGGACAGGGGGCCTACAATGAGCAGTTCTTC. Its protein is CATSGHIPGQGAYNEQFF.

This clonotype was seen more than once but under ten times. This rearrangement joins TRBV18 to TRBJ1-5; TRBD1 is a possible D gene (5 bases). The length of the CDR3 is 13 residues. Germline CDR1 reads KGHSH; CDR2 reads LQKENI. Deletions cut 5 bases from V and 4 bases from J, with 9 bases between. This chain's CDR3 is CASSMGENQPQHF. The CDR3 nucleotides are TGTGCCAGCTCAATGGGGGAAAATCAGCCCCAGCATTTT.

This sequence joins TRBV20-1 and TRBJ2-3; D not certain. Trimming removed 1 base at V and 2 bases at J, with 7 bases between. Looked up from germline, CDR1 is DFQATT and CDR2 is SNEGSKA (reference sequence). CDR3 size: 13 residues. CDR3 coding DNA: TGCAGTGCTAGAGGCAGAAACACAGATACGCAGTATTTT. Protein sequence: CSARGRNTDTQYF.

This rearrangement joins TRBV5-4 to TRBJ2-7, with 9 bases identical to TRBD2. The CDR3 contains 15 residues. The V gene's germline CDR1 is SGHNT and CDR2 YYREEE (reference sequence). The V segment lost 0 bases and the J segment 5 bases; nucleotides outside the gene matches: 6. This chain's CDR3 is CASSLARSGRNEQYF. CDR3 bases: TGTGCCAGCAGCTTGGCCCGGAGCGGGAGGAACGAGCAGTACTTC.

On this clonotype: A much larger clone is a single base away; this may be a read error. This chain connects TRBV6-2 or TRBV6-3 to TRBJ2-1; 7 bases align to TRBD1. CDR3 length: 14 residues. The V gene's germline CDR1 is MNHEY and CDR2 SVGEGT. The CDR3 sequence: CASSWDSSYNGQFF. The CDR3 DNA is TGTGCCAGCAGTTGGGACAGTTCCTACAATGGGCAGTTCTTC.

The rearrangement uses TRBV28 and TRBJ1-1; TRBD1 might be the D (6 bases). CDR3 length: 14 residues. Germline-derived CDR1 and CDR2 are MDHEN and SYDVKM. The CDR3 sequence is CVSRKGHTNTEAFF. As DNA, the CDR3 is TGTGTTAGCAGGAAGGGACACACGAACACTGAAGCTTTCTTT.

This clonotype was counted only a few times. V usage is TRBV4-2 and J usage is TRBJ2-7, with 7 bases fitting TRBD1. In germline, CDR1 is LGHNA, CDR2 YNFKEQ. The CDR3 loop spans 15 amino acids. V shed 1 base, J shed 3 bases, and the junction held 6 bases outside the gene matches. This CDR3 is CASSQALGQVYEQYF. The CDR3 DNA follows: TGTGCCAGCAGCCAAGCCCTCGGACAGGTCTACGAGCAGTACTTC.

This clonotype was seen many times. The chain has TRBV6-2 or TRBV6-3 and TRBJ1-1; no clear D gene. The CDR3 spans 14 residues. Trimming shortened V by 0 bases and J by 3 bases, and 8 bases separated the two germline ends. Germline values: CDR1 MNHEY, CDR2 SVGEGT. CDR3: CASSYSMGDTEAFF. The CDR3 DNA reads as TGTGCCAGCAGTTACTCAATGGGCGACACTGAAGCTTTCTTT.

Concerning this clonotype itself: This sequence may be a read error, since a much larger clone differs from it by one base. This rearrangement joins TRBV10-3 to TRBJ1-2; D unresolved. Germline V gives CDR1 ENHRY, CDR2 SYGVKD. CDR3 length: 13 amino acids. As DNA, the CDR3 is TGTGTCTCAAGATACCTCGCTAACTATGGCTACACCTTC. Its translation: CVSRYLANYGYTF.

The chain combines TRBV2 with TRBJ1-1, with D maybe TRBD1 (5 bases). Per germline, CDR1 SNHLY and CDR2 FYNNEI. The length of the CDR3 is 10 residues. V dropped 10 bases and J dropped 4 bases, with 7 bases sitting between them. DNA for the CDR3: TGTGCCAACGGGACCACTGAAGCTTTCTTT. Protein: CANGTTEAFF.

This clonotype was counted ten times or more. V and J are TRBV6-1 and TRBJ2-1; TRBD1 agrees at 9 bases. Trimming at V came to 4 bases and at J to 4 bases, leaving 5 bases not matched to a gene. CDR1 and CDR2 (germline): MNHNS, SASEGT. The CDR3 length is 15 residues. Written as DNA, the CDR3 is TGTGCCAGCAGTGGACAGGGGGACGGATACAATGAGCAGTTCTTC. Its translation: CASSGQGDGYNEQFF.

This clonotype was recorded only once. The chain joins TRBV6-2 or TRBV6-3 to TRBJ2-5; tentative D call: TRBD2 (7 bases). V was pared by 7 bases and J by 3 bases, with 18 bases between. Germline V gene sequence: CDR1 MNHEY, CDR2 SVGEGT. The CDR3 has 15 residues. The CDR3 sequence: CASNSDPGGEETQYF. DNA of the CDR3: TGTGCCAGCAACTCGGATCCGGGGGGCGAAGAGACCCAGTACTTC.

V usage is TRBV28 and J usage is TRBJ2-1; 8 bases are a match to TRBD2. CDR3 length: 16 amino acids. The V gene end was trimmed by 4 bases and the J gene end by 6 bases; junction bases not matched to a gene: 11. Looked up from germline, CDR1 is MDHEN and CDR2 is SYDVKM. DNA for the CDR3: TGTGCCAGCAGTTATACTAGCGGTAAAACCTGCAATGAGCAGTTCTTC. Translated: CASSYTSGKTCNEQFF. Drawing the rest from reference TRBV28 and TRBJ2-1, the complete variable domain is DVKVTQSSRYLVKRTGEKVFLECVQDMDHENMFWYRQDPGLGLRLIYFSYDVKMKEKGDIPEGYSVSREKKERFSLILESASTNQTSMYLCASSYTSGKTCNEQFFGPGTRLTVL.

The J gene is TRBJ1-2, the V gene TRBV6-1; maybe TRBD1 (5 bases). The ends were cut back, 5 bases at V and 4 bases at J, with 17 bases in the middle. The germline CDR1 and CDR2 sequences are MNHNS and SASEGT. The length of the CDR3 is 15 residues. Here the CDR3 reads CASSPGDRTTYGYTF. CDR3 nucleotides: TGTGCCAGCAGTCCTGGGGACCGCACCACCTATGGCTACACCTTC.